This TCR beta chain was identified during a study of technical replicates of blood from a few donors. Trimming stripped 5 bases from V and 4 bases from J, with 18 bases between. Germline lookup yields CDR1 MDHEN and CDR2 SYDVKM. The CDR3 is 15 amino acids. Profiling relied on immunoSEQ multiplex PCR, and the TCRdb table lists in-frame clones only, not all of them. The profile covers around 68,000 clones, with 95% to 98% appearing a single time and approximately 0.26% taken by the ten largest. V is TRBV28 and J is TRBJ2-7; a weak D match, TRBD1 (6 bases). The TCR comes from a human donor in good health. The material sequenced was T cells isolated from PBMCs. The CDR3 reads CASSQPKGHIYEQYF. The CDR3 DNA sequence: TGTGCCAGCAGTCAACCAAAGGGACATATTTACGAGCAGTACTTC. The whole variable domain, remainder taken from reference TRBV28 and TRBJ2-7, is DVKVTQSSRYLVKRTGEKVFLECVQDMDHENMFWYRQDPGLGLRLIYFSYDVKMKEKGDIPEGYSVSREKKERFSLILESASTNQTSMYLCASSQPKGHIYEQYFGPGTRLTVT.